The 18 T cell receptor beta chains given below trace back to one sample, sequenced in a study of T cell clones after liver transplantation. The method was immunoSEQ multiplex PCR; TCRdb's version includes in-frame clones alone and lacks a portion of them. This sample has fewer than 70,000 clones, with 71% found just once. The sample was CD4+ T cells from blood, taken before liver transplant. The receptor set was obtained from a human donor who received a liver transplant.

This clone appeared a single time. V is TRBV7-6 and J is TRBJ1-1, with 8 bases fitting TRBD1. The CDR3 contains 13 residues. The germline V gene has CDR1 SGHVS and CDR2 FNYEAQ. Trimming took 8 bases from V and 8 from J; bases not matched to a gene: 10. Written as DNA, the CDR3 is TGTGCCAGCGGCATACAGGGGGGGCGGGAAGCTTTCTTT. Its translation is CASGIQGGREAFF.

In its sample, this clone was seen a few times. V is TRBV7-9 and J is TRBJ1-5, with 11 positions matching TRBD1. V lost 1 base to trimming and J lost 6 bases; unmatched junction nucleotides: 2. Germline lookup yields CDR1 SEHNR and CDR2 FQNEAQ (reference sequence). The CDR3 consists of 15 residues. The DNA for the CDR3 is TGTGCCAGCAGCTTAGGGACAGGGGGCCCTCAGCCCCAGCATTTT. Protein: CASSLGTGGPQPQHF.

This clone has a handful of counts. The chain carries TRBV28 and TRBJ1-3, with a possible D match to TRBD1 (6 bases). This CDR3 is built from 13 residues. From germline, CDR1 is MDHEN and CDR2 SYDVKM. The V end was cut by 6 bases, the J end by 2 bases, with 8 bases between. CDR3 amino acids: CASRGTPGNTIYF. The CDR3 region has the DNA TGTGCCAGCAGGGGGACACCTGGAAACACCATATATTTT.

The CDR3: CASSLGTDGGYTF. In DNA form, the CDR3 reads TGTGCCAGCAGCTTAGGGACAGACGGAGGCTACACCTTC. The V call is TRBV13, the J call TRBJ1-2; weak D call: TRBD1 (5 bases). V lost 0 bases and J lost 8, with 10 bases in between. Per germline, CDR1 PRHDT and CDR2 FYEKMQ (reference sequence). This CDR3 region has 13 residues.

This clone was observed a handful of times. CDR3 sequence: CASRRGRDFYEQYF. CDR3 DNA sequence: TGTGCCAGTAGGAGAGGCAGAGACTTCTACGAGCAGTACTTC. This chain uses TRBV19 with TRBJ2-7; no clear D. The CDR3 is 14 residues long. CDR1 and CDR2 (germline): LNHDA, SQIVND (reference sequence). V shed 6 bases and J shed 3 bases, with 15 bases lying between them. Full variable domain (rest looked up from reference TRBV19 and TRBJ2-7): DGGITQSPKYLFRKEGQNVTLSCEQNLNHDAMYWYRQDPGQGLRLIYYSQIVNDFQKGDIAEGYSVSREKKESFPLTVTSAQKNPTAFYLCASRRGRDFYEQYFGPGTRLTVT.

V is TRBV2 and J is TRBJ2-7; 8 bases are a match to TRBD1. The germline V gene has CDR1 SNHLY and CDR2 FYNNEI. This CDR3 has 16 residues. Trimming removed 3 bases from V and 0 bases from J; junction bases left unmatched: 7. Written as DNA, the CDR3 is TGTGCCAGCAGTGACGGACCGGGACAGGACTCCTACGAGCAGTACTTC. This gives the protein CASSDGPGQDSYEQYF.

Here the CDR3 reads CASKDRGGTEAFF. The CDR3 region has the DNA TGTGCCAGCAAGGACAGGGGGGGGACTGAAGCTTTCTTT. This sequence joins TRBV2 and TRBJ1-1; 10 nucleotides agree with TRBD1. V was pared by 7 bases and J by 5 bases, with 4 bases of the junction left unmatched. Looked up from germline, CDR1 is SNHLY and CDR2 is FYNNEI. The CDR3 extends over 13 amino acids.

The CDR3 sequence is CASGQGYNSPLHF. The CDR3 DNA follows: TGTGCCAGCGGACAGGGGTATAATTCACCCCTCCACTTT. The rearrangement links TRBV4-2 to TRBJ1-6; 9 bases fit TRBD1. After removal of 8 bases from V and 4 bases from J, the junction contained 0 bases not matched to a gene. There are 13 residues in the CDR3. CDR1 and CDR2 from the germline V gene are LGHNA and YNFKEQ.

This clone was observed a handful of times. The chain joins TRBV7-9 to TRBJ2-7; TRBD1 matches 7 bases. The ends lost 5 bases at V and 2 bases at J; junction bases unmatched: 6. The CDR3 totals 14 residues. In germline, CDR1 is SEHNR, CDR2 FQNEAQ (reference sequence). The CDR3 DNA reads as TGTGCCAGCAGCCCAGGGGGTCGCCCCTACGAGCAGTACTTC. It specifies CASSPGGRPYEQYF. The full variable domain, with the rest looked up from reference TRBV7-9 and TRBJ2-7, is DTGVSQNPRHKITKRGQNVTFRCDPISEHNRLYWYRQTLGQGPEFLTYFQNEAQLEKSRLLSDRFSAERPKGSFSTLEIQRTEQGDSAMYLCASSPGGRPYEQYFGPGTRLTVT.

The rearrangement joins TRBV6-1 to TRBJ1-5; a possible D gene is TRBD1 (5 bases). The CDR3 length is 14 residues. CDR1 and CDR2 (germline): MNHNS, SASEGT. V was shortened by 10 bases and J by 7 bases, with 20 bases between the two germline ends. CDR3 in DNA: TGTGCCACCCACTTAAATCAGGGAGGGCAGCCCCAGCATTTT. Protein product: CATHLNQGGQPQHF.

The gene calls are TRBV19 and TRBJ2-3, with 7 bases identical to TRBD2. CDR1 LNHDA and CDR2 SQIVND come from the germline V gene (reference sequence). J was trimmed by 2 bases and V by 3 bases; bases with no gene match: 5. The CDR3 contains 15 residues. The CDR3 DNA sequence: TGTGCCAGTAGTATCCTCGGGACTAACACAGATACGCAGTATTTT. Protein sequence: CASSILGTNTDTQYF.

This chain connects TRBV28 to TRBJ2-1, with D possibly being TRBD1 (5 bases). Germline lookup yields CDR1 MDHEN and CDR2 SYDVKM. The V and J ends lost 5 bases and 2 bases respectively, with 16 bases between them. The CDR3 is 16 residues long. The CDR3 bases are TGTGCCAGCAGTGGGCCTAGGGGAAAGGCCTACAATGAGCAGTTCTTC. Its translation is CASSGPRGKAYNEQFF.

The chain joins TRBV10-2 to TRBJ2-7, with TRBD2 identical over 8 bases. The V gene's germline CDR1 is WSHSY and CDR2 SAAADI. This CDR3 comprises 15 residues. Trimming took 6 bases from V and 1 from J; bases not matched to a gene: 8. This chain's CDR3 is CASSPAASGSYEQYF. The CDR3 DNA sequence: TGCGCCAGCAGCCCCGCGGCTAGCGGGTCCTACGAGCAGTACTTC.

The chain uses TRBV5-1 and TRBJ1-2; tentative D call: TRBD1 (6 bases). V dropped 0 bases and J dropped 3 bases, with 9 bases sitting between them. The CDR3 spans 14 residues. Per germline, CDR1 SGHRS and CDR2 YFSETQ. The DNA for the CDR3 is TGCGCCAGCAGCTTGGCCGCAGGGGACTATGGCTACACCTTC. Translating gives CASSLAAGDYGYTF.

V and J are TRBV28 and TRBJ2-7; unclear D gene. Trimming removed 5 bases from V and 2 bases from J, with 10 bases in between. The CDR3 is made up of 13 amino acids. The germline gives CDR1 MDHEN, CDR2 SYDVKM. CDR3: CASSPGEAYEQYF. In DNA form, the CDR3 reads TGTGCCAGCAGTCCCGGAGAGGCCTACGAGCAGTACTTC. Full variable domain (missing parts from reference TRBV28 and TRBJ2-7): DVKVTQSSRYLVKRTGEKVFLECVQDMDHENMFWYRQDPGLGLRLIYFSYDVKMKEKGDIPEGYSVSREKKERFSLILESASTNQTSMYLCASSPGEAYEQYFGPGTRLTVT.

CDR3 loop: CASSPGTGPREKLFF. CDR3 DNA sequence: TGTGCCAGCAGTCCCGGGACAGGCCCTAGGGAAAAACTGTTTTTT. The V and J genes are TRBV28 and TRBJ1-4; TRBD1 matches at 8 bases. The CDR3 length is 15 residues. V was clipped by 5 bases and J by 8 bases; unmatched bases: 10. Germline assignment: CDR1 MDHEN and CDR2 SYDVKM.

The J gene is TRBJ1-1, the V gene TRBV6-5; 8 bases match TRBD1. This CDR3 contains 15 residues. Unmatched junction bases numbered 2, after V lost 2 bases and J lost 0 bases. CDR1 and CDR2 from the germline V gene are MNHEY and SVGAGI. The CDR3 sequence is CASSYGDRMNTEAFF. The CDR3 region has the DNA TGTGCCAGCAGTTACGGGGACAGGATGAACACTGAAGCTTTCTTT.

This chain uses TRBV7-2 with TRBJ1-3; D possibly corresponds to TRBD1 (5 bases). The CDR3 has 15 amino acids. V shed 1 base and J shed 3 bases, with 10 bases lying between them. Germline CDR1 SGHTA, CDR2 FQGNSA. The CDR3 here is CASSLVAGYGNTIYF. The CDR3 region has the DNA TGTGCCAGCAGCTTAGTCGCAGGGTATGGAAACACCATATATTTT.